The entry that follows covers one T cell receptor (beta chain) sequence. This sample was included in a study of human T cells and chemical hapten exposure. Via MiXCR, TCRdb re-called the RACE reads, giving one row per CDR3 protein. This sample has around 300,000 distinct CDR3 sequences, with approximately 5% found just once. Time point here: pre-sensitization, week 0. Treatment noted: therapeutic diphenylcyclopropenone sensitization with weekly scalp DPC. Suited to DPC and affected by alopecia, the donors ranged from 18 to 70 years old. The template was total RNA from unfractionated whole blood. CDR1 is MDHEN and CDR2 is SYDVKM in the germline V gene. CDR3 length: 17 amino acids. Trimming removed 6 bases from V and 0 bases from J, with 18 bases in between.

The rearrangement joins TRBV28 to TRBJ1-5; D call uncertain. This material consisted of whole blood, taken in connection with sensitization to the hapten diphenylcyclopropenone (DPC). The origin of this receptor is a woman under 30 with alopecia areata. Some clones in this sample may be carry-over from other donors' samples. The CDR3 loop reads CASSPNRWAVSNQPQHF. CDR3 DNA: TGTGCCAGCAGCCCAAATCGGTGGGCAGTTAGCAATCAGCCCCAGCATTTT.